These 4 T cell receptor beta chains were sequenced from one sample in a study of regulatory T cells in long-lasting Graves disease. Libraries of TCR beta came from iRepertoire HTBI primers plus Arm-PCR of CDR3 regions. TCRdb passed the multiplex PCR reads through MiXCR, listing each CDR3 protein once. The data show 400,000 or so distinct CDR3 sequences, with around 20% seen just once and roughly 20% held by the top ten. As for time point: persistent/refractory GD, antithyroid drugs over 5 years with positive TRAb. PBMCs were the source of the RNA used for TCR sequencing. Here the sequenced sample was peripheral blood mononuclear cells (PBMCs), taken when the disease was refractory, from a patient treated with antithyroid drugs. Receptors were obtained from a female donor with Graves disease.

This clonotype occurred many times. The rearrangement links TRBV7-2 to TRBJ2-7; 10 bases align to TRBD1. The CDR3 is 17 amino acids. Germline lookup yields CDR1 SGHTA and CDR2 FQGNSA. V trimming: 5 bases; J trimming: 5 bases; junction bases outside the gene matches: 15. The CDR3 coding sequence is TGTGCCAGCAGCGTAGGGAACCTCCGGGACAGGGGCGACGAGCAGTACTTC. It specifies CASSVGNLRDRGDEQYF.

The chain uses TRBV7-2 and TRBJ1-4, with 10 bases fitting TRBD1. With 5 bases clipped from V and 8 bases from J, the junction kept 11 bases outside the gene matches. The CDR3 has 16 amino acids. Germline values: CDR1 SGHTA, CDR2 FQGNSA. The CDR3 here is CASSRDRGQSGEKLFF. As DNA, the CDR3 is TGTGCCAGCAGCCGGGACAGGGGTCAATCGGGGGAAAAACTGTTTTTT.

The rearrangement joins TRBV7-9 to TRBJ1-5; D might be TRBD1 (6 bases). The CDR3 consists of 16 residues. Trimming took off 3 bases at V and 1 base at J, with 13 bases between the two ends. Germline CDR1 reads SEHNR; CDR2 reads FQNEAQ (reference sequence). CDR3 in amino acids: CASSLSRGASNQPQHF. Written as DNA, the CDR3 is TGTGCCAGCAGCTTGTCACGGGGGGCCAGCAATCAGCCCCAGCATTTT.

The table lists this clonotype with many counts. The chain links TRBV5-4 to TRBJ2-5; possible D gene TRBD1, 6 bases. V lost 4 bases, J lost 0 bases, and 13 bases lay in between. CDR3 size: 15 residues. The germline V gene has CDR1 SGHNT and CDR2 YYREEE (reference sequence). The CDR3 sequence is CASSHGTLYQETQYF. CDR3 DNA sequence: TGTGCCAGCAGCCACGGGACACTATACCAAGAGACCCAGTACTTC.